Sequencing of this TCR beta chain was carried out in a study of PD-L1 blockade in urothelial cancer. Study-wide background: Median T cell yield from blood was roughly 140,000.

Clones were read by immunoSEQ multiplex PCR, and TCRdb kept only the in-frame ones, dropping some. The table lists under 90,000 clones, approximately 91% of them singletons. Study results and limitations: Patients with below-median pretreatment blood clonality survived longer.

The germline CDR1 and CDR2 sequences are SGHNT and YYREEE (reference sequence). Deletions cut 4 bases from V and 4 bases from J, with 14 bases between. This CDR3 region has 14 residues. There were between 1 and 8 samples from each patient, taken pretreatment and on-treatment. As to this clone: Its antigen is currently unknown.

This material consisted of PBMCs, taken around atezolizumab (anti-PD-L1) treatment. This TCR derives from a man in his 60s with urothelial cancer. The chain carries TRBV5-4 and TRBJ1-2; D possibly corresponds to TRBD1 (6 bases). The DNA of the CDR3 is TGTGCCAGCAGCCAACAGGGTTCGGTCTATGGCTACACCTTC. This codes for CASSQQGSVYGYTF.